What follows are 18 T cell receptor beta chains derived from one specimen sequenced in a study of blood T cell repertoires in COVID-19. Assay used: immunoSEQ multiplex PCR; TCRdb lists only in-frame clones, some missing. The sample contains some 190,000 clones, approximately 79% of which appear only once. Sequencing was performed on peripheral blood. The receptor set was obtained from a woman in her forties or fifties with acute or convalescent COVID-19.

The chain's CDR3 is CASTPFLGATNEKLFF. In nucleotides, the CDR3 is TGTGCCAGCACCCCGTTCCTCGGGGCAACTAATGAAAAACTGTTTTTT. J is TRBJ1-4 and V is TRBV11-2; D remains ambiguous. The V end lost 7 bases, the J end lost 0 bases, and 15 bases lay between the germline ends. Germline CDR1 SGHAT, CDR2 FQNNGV. This CDR3 is 16 amino acids long. Drawing the rest from reference TRBV11-2 and TRBJ1-4, the complete variable domain is EAGVAQSPRYKIIEKRQSVAFWCNPISGHATLYWYQQILGQGPKLLIQFQNNGVVDDSQLPKDRFSAERLKGVDSTLKIQPAKLEDSAVYLCASTPFLGATNEKLFFGSGTQLSVL.

This clone was seen a handful of times. The chain uses TRBV6-5 and TRBJ1-6; D is ambiguous. Trimming stripped 7 bases from V and 8 bases from J, with 12 bases between. CDR3 length: 13 residues. Germline CDR1 MNHEY, CDR2 SVGAGI. The CDR3 here is CASNGGGYSPLHF. The CDR3 bases are TGTGCCAGCAACGGCGGCGGGTATTCACCCCTCCACTTT.

This chain links TRBV19 with TRBJ2-1; 12 bases map to TRBD2. V was pared by 4 bases and J by 0 bases, with 1 base of the junction left unmatched. Germline loops: CDR1 LNHDA, CDR2 SQIVND (reference sequence). The CDR3 runs to 16 residues. CDR3 sequence (DNA): TGTGCCAGTAGTACACTAGCGGGAGGCTCCTACAATGAGCAGTTCTTC. This translates into CASSTLAGGSYNEQFF.

The chain combines TRBV7-8 with TRBJ1-3; D call uncertain. The V gene's germline CDR1 is SGHVS and CDR2 FQNEAQ. The CDR3 is 16 amino acids. Trimming cost V 2 bases and J 0 bases, with 11 bases left between them. This CDR3 reads CASSLTVGLSGNTIYF. CDR3 DNA: TGTGCCAGCAGCTTAACCGTAGGACTCTCTGGAAACACCATATATTTT.

This chain uses TRBV28 with TRBJ1-5; tentatively, D is TRBD1 (5 bases). Germline values: CDR1 MDHEN, CDR2 SYDVKM. V was cut by 1 base and J by 7 bases, with 14 bases left in between. The length of the CDR3 is 15 residues. The CDR3 bases are TGTGCCAGCAGTTTATTTGGGGAGGGGAGCCAGCCCCAGCATTTT. Protein sequence: CASSLFGEGSQPQHF.

The V call is TRBV3-1 (or the pseudogene TRBV3-2), the J call TRBJ2-3; no clear D gene. The CDR3 extends over 15 amino acids. Trimming removed 2 bases at V and 1 base at J, with 10 bases between. The germline V gene has CDR1 LGHDT and CDR2 YNNKEL (reference sequence). This CDR3 is CASSQLVHGTDTQYF. In DNA, the CDR3 is TGTGCCAGCAGCCAACTTGTACACGGCACAGATACGCAGTATTTT.

The rearrangement uses TRBV5-6 and TRBJ2-2; D uncertain. Trimming took off 4 bases at V and 8 bases at J, with 12 bases between the two ends. Germline lookup yields CDR1 SGHDT and CDR2 YYEEEE. CDR3 length equals 13 residues. The CDR3: CASSPLSKGELFF. Written as DNA, the CDR3 is TGTGCCAGCAGCCCCCTAAGTAAGGGGGAGCTGTTTTTT.

The chain links TRBV24-1 to TRBJ2-7; D uncertain. Trimming stripped 7 bases from V and 6 bases from J, with 15 bases between. The V gene's germline CDR1 is KGHDR and CDR2 SFDVKD. CDR3 length: 13 amino acids. CDR3 sequence reads: CATSTTAVREQYF. Written as DNA, the CDR3 is TGTGCCACCAGCACTACCGCAGTACGCGAGCAGTACTTC.

This sequence joins TRBV27 and TRBJ2-7, with D possibly matching TRBD2 (5 bases). This CDR3 is built from 11 residues. CDR1 and CDR2 from the germline V gene are MNHEY and SMNVEV (reference sequence). The V end lost 3 bases, the J end lost 7 bases, and 7 bases lay between the germline ends. The CDR3 DNA reads as TGTGCCAGCAGTTTCGGGGTTGAGCAGTACTTC. Translated, it gives CASSFGVEQYF.

The rearrangement links TRBV6-5 to TRBJ1-2, with D hard to call. The CDR3 is made up of 12 amino acids. Trimming stripped 8 bases from V and 2 bases from J, with 9 bases between. The germline gives CDR1 MNHEY, CDR2 SVGAGI. The CDR3: CASGNPNYGYTF. The CDR3 DNA sequence: TGTGCCAGCGGCAACCCAAACTATGGCTACACCTTC.

The rearrangement links TRBV28 to TRBJ1-5; D perhaps matches TRBD1 (5 bases). The V gene's germline CDR1 is MDHEN and CDR2 SYDVKM. The V end was cut by 6 bases, the J end by 5 bases, with 17 bases between. The CDR3 has 15 residues. The CDR3 sequence: CASSRGGTSHQPQHF. For the CDR3, the DNA is TGTGCCAGCAGCAGAGGAGGGACCAGCCATCAGCCCCAGCATTTT.

V is TRBV7-2 and J is TRBJ2-7, with 7 bases lining up with TRBD2. The CDR3 spans 16 residues. Germline V CDR1 and CDR2: SGHTA, FQGNSA. Losses at the gene ends were 0 bases for V and 7 bases for J; bases not matched to a gene: 12. The CDR3, as DNA: TGTGCCAGCAGCTTAGCGGCGTGGACGGGAGGCTGGGAGCAGTACTTC. Translated, it gives CASSLAAWTGGWEQYF. Drawing the rest from reference TRBV7-2 and TRBJ2-7, the complete variable domain is GAGVSQSPSNKVTEKGKDVELRCDPISGHTALYWYRQSLGQGLEFLIYFQGNSAPDKSGLPSDRFSAERTGGSVSTLTIQRTQQEDSAVYLCASSLAAWTGGWEQYFGPGTRLTVT.

The chain combines TRBV28 with TRBJ1-6; 10 nucleotides agree with TRBD1. The germline CDR1 and CDR2 sequences are MDHEN and SYDVKM. The CDR3 covers 15 residues. After removal of 6 bases from V and 13 bases from J, the junction contained 12 bases not matched to a gene. CDR3 protein: CASRYPGQGYAPLHF. The CDR3 DNA follows: TGTGCCAGCAGGTATCCGGGACAGGGGTACGCTCCCCTCCACTTT.

The rearrangement links TRBV19 to TRBJ1-6; D unresolved. Germline loops: CDR1 LNHDA, CDR2 SQIVND (reference sequence). The CDR3 contains 13 residues. Trimming stripped 4 bases from V and 4 bases from J, with 5 bases between. The CDR3 region has the DNA TGTGCCAGTAGTAACTTATATAATTCACCCCTCCACTTT. This codes for CASSNLYNSPLHF. The whole variable domain, filled in from reference TRBV19 and TRBJ1-6, reads DGGITQSPKYLFRKEGQNVTLSCEQNLNHDAMYWYRQDPGQGLRLIYYSQIVNDFQKGDIAEGYSVSREKKESFPLTVTSAQKNPTAFYLCASSNLYNSPLHFGNGTRLTVT.

This chain joins TRBV18 and TRBJ2-3; possibly TRBD2 for D (5 bases). This CDR3 spans 12 amino acids. CDR1 and CDR2 (germline): KGHSH, LQKENI. Trimming shortened V by 8 bases and J by 3 bases, and 9 bases separated the two germline ends. CDR3 sequence reads: CASRGETDTQYF. In DNA form, the CDR3 reads TGTGCCAGCCGGGGAGAGACAGATACGCAGTATTTT.

This chain links TRBV7-9 with TRBJ2-3, with 7 bases that match TRBD1. CDR1 SEHNR and CDR2 FQNEAQ come from the germline V gene (reference sequence). Unmatched junction bases numbered 9, after V lost 4 bases and J lost 2 bases. The CDR3 consists of 16 residues. In DNA, the CDR3 is TGTGCCAGCAGCTCGACAGGGAAGGCATACACAGATACGCAGTATTTT. This encodes CASSSTGKAYTDTQYF. The full variable domain, rest sourced from reference TRBV7-9 and TRBJ2-3, is DTGVSQNPRHKITKRGQNVTFRCDPISEHNRLYWYRQTLGQGPEFLTYFQNEAQLEKSRLLSDRFSAERPKGSFSTLEIQRTEQGDSAMYLCASSSTGKAYTDTQYFGPGTRLTVL.

The chain couples TRBV5-1 to TRBJ2-1; D is unclear. The CDR3 has 13 amino acids. Germline V CDR1 and CDR2: SGHRS, YFSETQ. V was trimmed by 1 base and J by 2 bases, leaving 4 bases between them. The CDR3 sequence is CASSLSTYNEQFF. CDR3 coding DNA: TGCGCCAGCAGCTTGTCCACCTACAATGAGCAGTTCTTC.

This chain joins TRBV12-3 or TRBV12-4 and TRBJ1-5; a possible D gene is TRBD1 (5 bases). The CDR3 covers 13 residues. The germline V and J ends were trimmed by 1 base and 7 bases, with 8 bases remaining between them. CDR3: CASSLGGYQPQHF. The CDR3 nucleotides read TGTGCCAGCAGTTTAGGGGGCTACCAGCCCCAGCATTTT.